Listed here are 10 T cell receptor beta chains from one sample, sequenced in a study of identical twins. TCRdb reprocessed the 5' RACE reads with MiXCR, giving one entry per CDR3 protein. The sample records about 240,000 distinct CDR3 sequences, 6% to 8% being singletons. A further study also used this sample, focusing on yellow fever vaccine responses in identical twins.

The sequencing sample was made of CD8+ T cells sorted from blood. The receptor source for this set is a woman aged 18-30 years in good health.

This clonotype occurred many times. V is TRBV12-3 or TRBV12-4 and J is TRBJ1-5; no firm D call. The CDR3 consists of 15 residues. The V and J ends lost 6 bases and 2 bases respectively, with 14 bases between them. The CDR3 loop reads CASSPGAVGNQPQHF. As DNA, the CDR3 is TGTGCCAGCAGCCCGGGAGCTGTGGGCAATCAGCCCCAGCATTTT.

J is TRBJ2-1 and V is TRBV27; possibly TRBD2 for D (5 bases). The CDR3 has 15 amino acids. V lost 2 bases, J lost 2 bases, and 10 bases lay in between. Looked up from germline, CDR1 is MNHEY and CDR2 is SMNVEV (reference sequence). The CDR3 protein is CASSLLAATYNEQFF. Here the CDR3 DNA reads TGTGCCAGCAGTTTACTAGCAGCCACCTACAATGAGCAGTTCTTC.

The V call is TRBV6-1, the J call TRBJ2-1; possibly TRBD2 for D (7 bases). Germline V gene lookup returns CDR1 MNHNS and CDR2 SASEGT. The CDR3 is 18 amino acids. Trimming removed 6 bases from V and 3 bases from J, with 24 bases in between. The CDR3 sequence: CASSHAGAGAYFYNEQFF. The CDR3 bases are TGTGCCAGCAGCCACGCGGGGGCCGGGGCCTATTTCTACAATGAGCAGTTCTTC.

The chain is built from TRBV4-1 and TRBJ2-1, with TRBD2 as a possible D gene (6 bases). The CDR3 runs to 13 residues. Trimming left V 6 bases short and J 7 bases short, with 13 bases between. From germline, CDR1 is MGHRA and CDR2 YSYEKL. The CDR3 nucleotides are TGCGCCAGCAGTGTGAGGGAGGAGAATGAGCAGTTCTTC. Translated, it gives CASSVREENEQFF.

This clonotype has only a few counts. The J gene is TRBJ2-5, the V gene TRBV27; perhaps TRBD2 as D (5 bases). V gave up 3 bases and J gave up 5 bases, with 16 bases separating them. The CDR3 has 15 residues. The germline CDR1 and CDR2 sequences are MNHEY and SMNVEV (reference sequence). The CDR3 reads CASSFRWRTLETQYF. In DNA form, the CDR3 reads TGTGCCAGCAGTTTTCGGTGGAGGACCCTGGAGACCCAGTACTTC.

This clonotype was counted many times. The gene calls are TRBV15 and TRBJ2-1, with 10 bases aligning to TRBD2. The V gene end was trimmed by 5 bases and the J gene end by 2 bases; junction bases not matched to a gene: 3. The CDR3 is 15 residues long. Germline CDR1 is LNHNV and CDR2 is YYDKDF (reference sequence). This CDR3 is CATSYTSGAYNEQFF. CDR3 DNA sequence: TGTGCCACCAGCTATACTAGCGGGGCCTACAATGAGCAGTTCTTC.

This clonotype was detected ten times or more. The DNA of the CDR3 is TGTGCCAGCAGCCAAGGGATCTCGTCCTACGAGCAGTACGTC. Translated: CASSQGISSYEQYV. V and J are TRBV3-1 and TRBJ2-7; D unclear. Trimming removed 1 base at V and 1 base at J, with 8 bases between. This CDR3 is built from 14 residues. Germline values: CDR1 LGHDT, CDR2 YNNKEL (reference sequence).

The chain links TRBV28 to TRBJ1-1; D is unclear. From germline, CDR1 is MDHEN and CDR2 SYDVKM. The CDR3 extends over 13 amino acids. Trimming removed 3 bases from V and 6 bases from J, with 11 bases in between. CDR3 bases: TGTGCCAGCAGTTTTCTTTCGGGCTCTGAAGCTTTCTTT. Translation gives CASSFLSGSEAFF.

This clonotype was observed a few times. The genes are TRBV6-1 and TRBJ2-2, with D perhaps given as TRBD1 or TRBD2 (5 bases each). The CDR3 spans 15 residues. Trimming removed 4 bases from V and 0 bases from J, with 9 bases in between. Per the germline V gene, CDR1 is MNHNS and CDR2 is SASEGT. Written as DNA, the CDR3 is TGTGCCAGCAGTGGGGGACCCGCGAACACCGGGGAGCTGTTTTTT. This translates into CASSGGPANTGELFF.

This clonotype came up many times. The chain joins TRBV2 to TRBJ2-7; 8 bases fit TRBD1. This CDR3 is 14 amino acids long. Germline V gene sequence: CDR1 SNHLY, CDR2 FYNNEI. The CDR3 protein is CAGQGTPSSYEQYV. The CDR3 DNA reads as TGTGCTGGACAGGGAACCCCCTCCTCCTACGAGCAGTACGTC.